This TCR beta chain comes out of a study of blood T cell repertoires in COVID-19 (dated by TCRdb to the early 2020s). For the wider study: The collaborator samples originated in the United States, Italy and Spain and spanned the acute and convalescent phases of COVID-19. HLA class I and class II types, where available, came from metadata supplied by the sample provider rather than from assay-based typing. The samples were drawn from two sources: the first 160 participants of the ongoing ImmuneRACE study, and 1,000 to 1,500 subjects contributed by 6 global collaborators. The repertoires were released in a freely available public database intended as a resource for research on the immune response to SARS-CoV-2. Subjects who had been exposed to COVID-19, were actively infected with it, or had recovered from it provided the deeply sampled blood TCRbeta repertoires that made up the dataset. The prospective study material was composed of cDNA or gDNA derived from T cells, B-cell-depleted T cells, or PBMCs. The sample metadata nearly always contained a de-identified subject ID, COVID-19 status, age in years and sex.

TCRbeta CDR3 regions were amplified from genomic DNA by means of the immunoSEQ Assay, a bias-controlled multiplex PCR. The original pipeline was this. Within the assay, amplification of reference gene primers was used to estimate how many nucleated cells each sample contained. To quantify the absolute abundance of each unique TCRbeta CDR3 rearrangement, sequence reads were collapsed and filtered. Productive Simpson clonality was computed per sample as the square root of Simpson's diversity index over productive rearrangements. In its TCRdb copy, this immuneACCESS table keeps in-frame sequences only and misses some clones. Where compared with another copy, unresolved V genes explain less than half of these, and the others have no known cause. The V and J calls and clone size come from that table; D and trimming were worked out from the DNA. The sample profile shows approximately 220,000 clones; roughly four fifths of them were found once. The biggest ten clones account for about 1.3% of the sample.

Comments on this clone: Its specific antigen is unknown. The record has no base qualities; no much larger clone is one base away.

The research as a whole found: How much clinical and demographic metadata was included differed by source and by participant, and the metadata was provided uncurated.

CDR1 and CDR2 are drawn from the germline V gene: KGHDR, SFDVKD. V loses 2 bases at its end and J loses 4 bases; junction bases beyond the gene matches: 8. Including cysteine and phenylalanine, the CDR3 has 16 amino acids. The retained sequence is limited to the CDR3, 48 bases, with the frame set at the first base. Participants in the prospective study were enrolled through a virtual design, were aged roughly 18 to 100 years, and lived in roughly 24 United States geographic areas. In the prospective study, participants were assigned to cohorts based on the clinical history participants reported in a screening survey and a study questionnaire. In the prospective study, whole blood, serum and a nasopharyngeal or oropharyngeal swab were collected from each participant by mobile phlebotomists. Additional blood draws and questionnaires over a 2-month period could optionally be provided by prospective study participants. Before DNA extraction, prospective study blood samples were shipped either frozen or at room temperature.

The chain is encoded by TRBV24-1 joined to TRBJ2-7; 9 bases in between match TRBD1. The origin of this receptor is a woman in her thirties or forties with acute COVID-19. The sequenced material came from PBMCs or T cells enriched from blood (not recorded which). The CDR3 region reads CATSDSHKTGGYEQYF. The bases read TGTGCCACCAGTGATTCACACAAGACAGGGGGATACGAGCAGTACTTC.